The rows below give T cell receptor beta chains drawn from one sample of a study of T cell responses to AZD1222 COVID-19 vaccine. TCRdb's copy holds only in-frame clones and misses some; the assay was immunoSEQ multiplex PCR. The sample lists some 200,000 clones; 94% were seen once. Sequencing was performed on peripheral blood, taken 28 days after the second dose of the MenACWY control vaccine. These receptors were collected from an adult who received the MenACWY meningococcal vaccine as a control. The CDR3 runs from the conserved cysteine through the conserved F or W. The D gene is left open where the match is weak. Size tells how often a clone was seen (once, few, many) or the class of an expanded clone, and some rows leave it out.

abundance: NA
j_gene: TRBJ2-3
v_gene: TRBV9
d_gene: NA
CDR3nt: TGTGCCAGCACCTCAGGGACGGGGACAGATACGCAGTATTTT
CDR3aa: CASTSGTGTDTQYF

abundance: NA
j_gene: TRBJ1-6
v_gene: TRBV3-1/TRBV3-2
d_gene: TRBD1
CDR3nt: TGTGCCAGCAGCCCCCAGGGGGATTATTCACCCCTCCACTTT
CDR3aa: CASSPQGDYSPLHF

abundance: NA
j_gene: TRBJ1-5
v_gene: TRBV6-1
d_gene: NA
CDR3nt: TGTGCCAGCAGTGAACGTAAGTCAGGGTTGTATCAGCCCCAGCATTTT
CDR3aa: CASSERKSGLYQPQHF

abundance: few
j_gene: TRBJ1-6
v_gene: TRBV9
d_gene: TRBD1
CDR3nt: TGTGCCAGCAGCGCGGACAGGGCTTCACCCCTCCACTTT
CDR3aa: CASSADRASPLHF

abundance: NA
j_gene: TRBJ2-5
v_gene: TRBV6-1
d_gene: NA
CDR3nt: TGTGCCAGCAGTGAGATTACCGGGAGAACGGAGACCCAGTACTTC
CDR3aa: CASSEITGRTETQYF

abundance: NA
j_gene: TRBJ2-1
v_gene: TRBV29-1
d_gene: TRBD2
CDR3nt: TGCAGCGTTGTGTGGCGGGAGGCGGATGAGCAGTTCTTC
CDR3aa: CSVVWREADEQFF

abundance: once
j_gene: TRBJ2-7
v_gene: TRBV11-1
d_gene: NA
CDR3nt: TGTGCCAGCAGCTTGCAGGGTGACTACGAGCAGTACTTC
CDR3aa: CASSLQGDYEQYF

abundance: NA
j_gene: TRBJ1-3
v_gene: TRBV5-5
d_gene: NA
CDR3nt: TGTGCCAGCAGGGGTTCTGCAACTGGAGACACCATATATTTT
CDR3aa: CASRGSATGDTIYF

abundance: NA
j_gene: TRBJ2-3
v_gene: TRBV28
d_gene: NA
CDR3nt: TGTGCCAGCAGTTACCCCACGGGGAGGTGGGGAGATACGCAGTATTTT
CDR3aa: CASSYPTGRWGDTQYF

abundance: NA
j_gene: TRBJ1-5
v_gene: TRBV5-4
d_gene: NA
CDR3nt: TGTGCCAGCAGCTTGTGGGGGAGCAATCAGCCCCAGCATTTT
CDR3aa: CASSLWGSNQPQHF

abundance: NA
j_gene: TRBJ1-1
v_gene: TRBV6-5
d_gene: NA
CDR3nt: TGTGCCAGCAGCCCGCGGGGAGCTTTCTTT
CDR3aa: CASSPRGAFF

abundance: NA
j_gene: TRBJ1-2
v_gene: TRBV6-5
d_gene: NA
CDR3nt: TGTGCCAGCAGCTCCGACTCTCTCTCCCGGTATGGCTACACCTTC
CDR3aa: CASSSDSLSRYGYTF

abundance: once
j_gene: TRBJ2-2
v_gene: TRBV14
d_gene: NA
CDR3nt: TGTGCCAGCAGCCCTACAGCCCGACCGCGCCGCGGGGAGCTGTTTTTT
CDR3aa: CASSPTARPRRGELFF

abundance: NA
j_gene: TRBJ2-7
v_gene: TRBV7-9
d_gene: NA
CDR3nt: TGTGCCAGCAGCTCTCAGGGGTACGAGCAGTACTTC
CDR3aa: CASSSQGYEQYF

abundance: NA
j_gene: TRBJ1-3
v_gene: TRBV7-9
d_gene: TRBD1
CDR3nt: TGTGCCAGCAGCTTCCTGACAGGGGGGTTACCCTTCTCTGGAAACACCATATATTTT
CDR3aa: CASSFLTGGLPFSGNTIYF

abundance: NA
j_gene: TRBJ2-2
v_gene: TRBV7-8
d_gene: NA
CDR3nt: TGTGCCAGCAGCCCACAAACAGGGTTGAATACCGGGGAGCTGTTTTTT
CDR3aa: CASSPQTGLNTGELFF

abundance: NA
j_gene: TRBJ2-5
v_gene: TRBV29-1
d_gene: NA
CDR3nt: TGCAGCGTCCCCGGGAGATTTGAAGAGACCCAGTACTTC
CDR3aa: CSVPGRFEETQYF